Listed below are T cell receptor beta chains from one sample, sequenced in a study of blood T cell repertoires in COVID-19. Clones were sequenced by immunoSEQ multiplex PCR, and TCRdb holds only the in-frame ones, with some missing. Among about 47,000 clones listed, roughly nine tenths were seen once. The sample comprised peripheral blood. These receptors were obtained from a man older than 75 with active or convalescent COVID-19. The CDR3 runs from the conserved cysteine through the conserved F or W. Fields, in order: clone size, D gene, J gene, V gene, CDR3 length, CDR3 protein, CDR3 DNA. The D gene is left open where the match is weak. Only some rows state a clone size, as once, few, many or a class for expanded clones.

.	TRBD1	TRBJ1-4	TRBV28	12	CASRQTGGKLFF	TGTGCCAGCAGGCAAACAGGGGGAAAACTGTTTTTT
.	.	TRBJ2-3	TRBV10-1	15	CASKLRGIYTDTQYF	TGCGCCAGCAAGCTCAGGGGCATATACACAGATACGCAGTATTTT
few	.	TRBJ2-1	TRBV11-2	12	CASSSPVNEQFF	TGTGCCAGCAGCTCCCCAGTCAATGAGCAGTTCTTC
.	TRBD1	TRBJ1-1	TRBV5-1	14	CASSDQGQGTEAFF	TGCGCCAGCAGCGACCAGGGACAGGGCACTGAAGCTTTCTTT
few	TRBD2	TRBJ2-7	TRBV4-2	14	CASSLRTSGNEQYF	TGTGCCAGCAGCCTTCGGACTAGCGGGAACGAGCAGTACTTC
.	TRBD2	TRBJ2-1	TRBV5-1	15	CASSRTSGAYNEQFF	TGCGCCAGCAGCCGGACTAGCGGGGCATACAATGAGCAGTTCTTC
.	.	TRBJ1-2	TRBV30	13	CAWSVGGLRGYTF	TGTGCCTGGAGTGTTGGTGGTTTGAGGGGCTACACCTTC
.	TRBD2	TRBJ2-3	TRBV2	17	CASTRGLAGGAADTQYF	TGTGCCAGCACGCGAGGGTTAGCGGGGGGGGCCGCAGATACGCAGTATTTT
.	TRBD1	TRBJ1-2	TRBV28	15	CASSTGTEGPVVYTF	TGTGCCAGCAGTACAGGGACAGAAGGGCCGGTTGTCTACACCTTC
.	.	TRBJ2-5	TRBV20-1	11	CSAKRQETQYF	TGCAGTGCCAAGCGGCAAGAGACCCAGTACTTC
.	.	TRBJ1-1	TRBV5-1	14	CASSTGQNYGEAFF	TGCGCCAGCAGCACCGGACAAAACTACGGTGAAGCTTTCTTT
.	TRBD2	TRBJ2-5	TRBV3-1/TRBV3-2	15	CASSQDAGGAETQYF	TGTGCCAGCAGCCAAGATGCCGGGGGGGCGGAGACCCAGTACTTC
.	TRBD1	TRBJ1-1	TRBV9	16	CASSARPTGVNTEAFF	TGTGCCAGCAGCGCTCGACCGACAGGGGTAAACACTGAAGCTTTCTTT
.	.	TRBJ2-7	TRBV7-2	15	CASSLDTRSSYEQYF	TGTGCCAGCAGCTTAGATACAAGGAGCTCCTACGAGCAGTACTTC
.	TRBD1	TRBJ1-2	TRBV2	12	CASSRGADGYTF	TGTGCCAGCAGCAGGGGGGCGGATGGCTACACCTTC
.	TRBD1	TRBJ1-5	TRBV10-1	16	CASSDPGQGIWQPQHF	TGCGCCAGCAGTGACCCGGGACAGGGGATTTGGCAGCCCCAGCATTTT
.	.	TRBJ1-2	TRBV3-1/TRBV3-2	15	CASSQGQGLDYGYTF	TGTGCCAGCAGTCAAGGGCAGGGATTGGACTATGGCTACACCTTC
.	TRBD1	TRBJ2-7	TRBV19	14	CASSGRGWDHEQYF	TGTGCCAGTAGTGGCAGGGGGTGGGACCACGAGCAGTACTTC
.	.	TRBJ2-5	TRBV5-1	15	CASSITQRAKETQYF	TGCGCCAGCAGCATTACACAGAGAGCAAAAGAGACCCAGTACTTC
.	.	TRBJ2-7	TRBV21-1	15	CASSKESAWVYEQYF	TGTGCCAGCAGCAAAGAGAGCGCCTGGGTCTACGAGCAGTACTTC
.	.	TRBJ2-3	TRBV4-3	16	CASSQGASSARDTQYF	TGCGCCAGCAGCCAAGGTGCTAGCAGCGCGAGGGATACGCAGTATTTT
.	TRBD2	TRBJ2-4	TRBV18	19	CASSPPSLAGGLAKNIQYF	TGTGCCAGCTCACCACCCTCACTAGCGGGGGGTCTAGCCAAAAACATTCAGTACTTC
once	.	TRBJ2-2	TRBV9	13	CASSVSGAGELFF	TGTGCCAGCAGCGTATCCGGGGCCGGGGAGCTGTTTTTT
.	TRBD2	TRBJ2-7	TRBV7-6	16	CASSPGLAGVVYEQYF	TGTGCCAGCAGCCCTGGACTAGCGGGGGTAGTCTACGAGCAGTACTTC
.	TRBD2	TRBJ2-7	TRBV5-4	17	CASSLKAGGDFGYEQYF	TGTGCCAGCAGCTTGAAGGCCGGGGGGGATTTTGGCTACGAGCAGTACTTC
.	.	TRBJ2-3	TRBV4-1	19	CASSQDLGGTGQSTDTQYF	TGCGCCAGCAGCCAAGATTTGGGCGGGACGGGCCAAAGCACAGATACGCAGTATTTT
.	.	TRBJ2-7	TRBV3-1/TRBV3-2	12	CASSPRVYEQYF	TGTGCCAGCAGCCCGAGGGTATACGAGCAGTACTTC
once	TRBD1	TRBJ2-7	TRBV7-8	13	CASSFGTGGEQYF	TGTGCCAGCAGCTTCGGGACAGGTGGCGAGCAGTACTTC
.	.	TRBJ1-1	TRBV3-1/TRBV3-2	14	CASSQNRQEGEAFF	TGTGCCAGCAGCCAAAATAGACAGGAAGGTGAAGCTTTCTTT
.	.	TRBJ1-1	TRBV28	14	CASSLTVRNTEAFF	TGTGCCAGCAGTTTAACAGTGAGGAACACTGAAGCTTTCTTT
once	.	TRBJ1-1	TRBV18	14	CASSLGQGPTEAFF	TGTGCCAGCTCTCTAGGGCAGGGCCCCACTGAAGCTTTCTTT
.	.	TRBJ1-2	TRBV7-9	14	CASSLVGIPGGYTF	TGTGCCAGCAGCTTAGTAGGGATCCCAGGGGGCTACACCTTC
.	TRBD1	TRBJ2-1	TRBV18	16	CASSLTGRSSYNEQFF	TGTGCCAGCTCATTGACAGGGAGAAGCTCCTACAATGAGCAGTTCTTC
.	TRBD1	TRBJ2-7	TRBV7-9	14	CASTGQESSYEQYF	TGTGCCAGCACTGGACAGGAGAGCTCCTACGAGCAGTACTTC
.	TRBD1	TRBJ1-6	TRBV7-9	12	CASSTTGAPLHF	TGTGCCAGCAGCACCACAGGGGCACCCCTCCACTTT
.	TRBD1	TRBJ2-5	TRBV18	15	CASSPAAQGRETQYF	TGTGCCAGCTCACCGGCGGCACAGGGGCGAGAGACCCAGTACTTC
.	TRBD1	TRBJ1-5	TRBV5-6	15	CASSSSDRGNQPQHF	TGTGCCAGCAGCTCAAGTGACAGGGGCAATCAGCCCCAGCATTTT
.	TRBD1	TRBJ2-3	TRBV5-1	14	CASSRQGAADTQYF	TGCGCCAGCAGCCGACAGGGGGCTGCAGATACGCAGTATTTT
.	.	TRBJ1-2	TRBV18	13	CASSQDRNYGYTF	TGTGCCAGCTCACAAGACAGGAACTATGGCTACACCTTC
once	.	TRBJ1-5	TRBV5-6	13	CASSQTRREPQHF	TGTGCCAGCAGCCAGACCCGGAGGGAGCCCCAGCATTTT
.	TRBD1	TRBJ1-1	TRBV18	14	CASSLIRDRVEAFF	TGTGCCAGCTCACTGATCCGGGACAGGGTCGAAGCTTTCTTT
.	.	TRBJ1-6	TRBV27	15	CASSSAAGMNSPLHF	TGTGCCAGCAGTTCCGCAGCGGGAATGAATTCACCCCTCCACTTT
.	.	TRBJ1-1	TRBV15	16	CATSRDPGAMNTEAFF	TGTGCCACCAGCAGAGATCCAGGGGCGATGAACACTGAAGCTTTCTTT
.	TRBD1	TRBJ1-5	TRBV5-6	15	CASSPTGGLNQPQHF	TGTGCCAGCAGCCCAACAGGGGGCCTCAATCAGCCCCAGCATTTT
.	.	TRBJ2-7	TRBV10-3	15	CAISAEAAGGWWQYF	TGTGCCATCAGTGCGGAAGCGGCCGGGGGATGGTGGCAGTACTTC
once	TRBD2	TRBJ2-3	TRBV4-3	16	CASSQDAGEGPDTQYF	TGCGCCAGCAGCCAAGACGCGGGAGAAGGTCCAGATACGCAGTATTTT
.	.	TRBJ2-2	TRBV5-1	15	CASSPGGLNTGELFF	TGCGCCAGCAGCCCTGGAGGGCTAAACACCGGGGAGCTGTTTTTT
.	TRBD2	TRBJ2-2	TRBV15	18	CATSRDSRREGRSGELFF	TGTGCCACCAGCAGAGATAGTAGGCGGGAGGGCCGGTCCGGGGAGCTGTTTTTT
.	TRBD2	TRBJ2-1	TRBV9	20	CASSGGSRLAGGSSYNEQFF	TGTGCCAGCAGCGGAGGGTCTCGCCTAGCGGGAGGGAGCTCCTACAATGAGCAGTTCTTC